This T cell receptor (beta chain) emerged from a study of T-cell reconstitution after alpha-beta-depleted transplantation in children. The library targeted TCRbeta and was prepared with unique molecular identifiers. One entry per CDR3 protein results from TCRdb running MiXCR on the PCR reads. Here the sample spans some 500,000 distinct CDR3 sequences, approximately 20% being singletons. This clonotype showed up just a few times. Material: PBMCs from the stem cell graft donor, obtained from the stem cell graft. This sequence was found in a human donor who donated a stem cell graft to a child with acute lymphoblastic leukemia.

The DNA for the CDR3 is TGCGCCAGCAGCTTGACTAGCGGGATTTGGGAGACCCAGTACTTC. It specifies CASSLTSGIWETQYF. The V gene is TRBV5-1, the J gene TRBJ2-5; the match to TRBD2 covers 10 bases. Germline assignment: CDR1 SGHRS and CDR2 YFSETQ. The CDR3 is 15 amino acids. The J segment lost 5 bases and the V segment lost 1 base, leaving 5 bases of the junction unmatched.